The 25 T cell receptor beta chains below were found in one sample sequenced in a study of blood T cell repertoires in COVID-19 (dated by TCRdb to the early 2020s). Receptors were amplified or captured by the immunoSEQ multiplex PCR assay. TCRdb retrieved this table from immuneACCESS and kept in-frame rearrangements only. Not all clones are present; in checked studies, unresolved V genes account for under half, and no reason is known for the remainder. Counted in this sample were 200,000 to 300,000 clones; more than 90% of them appeared once. Around 2.5% of the sample belongs to the ten largest clones. Sequencing was performed on peripheral blood. The receptors stem from a young adult with COVID-19, enrolled during active disease.

The chain employs TRBV11-2 and TRBJ1-6; D is uncertain. The CDR3 consists of 13 residues. Trimming removed 5 bases at V and 14 bases at J, with 16 bases between. The germline V gene encodes CDR1 SGHAT and CDR2 FQNNGV. CDR3 amino acids: CASSPRTGLSLHF. In nucleotides, the CDR3 is TGTGCCAGCAGCCCCCGAACGGGTCTTTCCCTCCACTTT.

The rearrangement links TRBV5-1 to TRBJ2-3, with TRBD1 matching 9 bases. CDR1 and CDR2 (germline): SGHRS, YFSETQ. Trimming cost V 4 bases and J 4 bases; bases outside gene matches: 13. The CDR3 consists of 17 residues. The CDR3 nucleotides are TGCGCCAGCAGCCCCAACCCTAAACAGGGGGCTGCAGATACGCAGTATTTT. Protein sequence: CASSPNPKQGAADTQYF.

This chain connects TRBV4-2 to TRBJ2-2, with a tentative D call TRBD2 (5 bases). V lost 1 base and J lost 3, with 15 bases in between. The CDR3 has 17 residues. CDR1 and CDR2 from the germline V gene are LGHNA and YNFKEQ. Here the CDR3 reads CASSQVPSLGDTGELFF. The CDR3 nucleotides read TGTGCCAGCAGCCAAGTTCCTAGCCTTGGGGACACCGGGGAGCTGTTTTTT.

The chain is built from TRBV4-1 and TRBJ1-6; D is unresolved. CDR1 and CDR2 (germline): MGHRA, YSYEKL. The V gene lost 0 bases and the J gene lost 8 bases, with 8 bases spanning the gap. The CDR3 sequence is 14 residues long. As DNA, the CDR3 is TGCGCCAGCAGCCAAGAGAGCTCATATTCACCCCTCCACTTT. Its translation: CASSQESSYSPLHF.

The chain uses TRBV4-1 and TRBJ1-1; TRBD1 is a possible D gene (6 bases). The germline V gene has CDR1 MGHRA and CDR2 YSYEKL. With 0 bases removed from V and 5 bases from J, the gap between germline ends came to 13 bases. The CDR3 runs 15 residues. The CDR3 coding sequence is TGCGCCAGCAGCCAAGATCCGTGGGGACAAACTGAAGCTTTCTTT. Encoded protein: CASSQDPWGQTEAFF.

The chain employs TRBV6-5 and TRBJ1-2; D is possibly TRBD1 (5 bases). The CDR3 has 14 amino acids. Germline V gene sequence: CDR1 MNHEY, CDR2 SVGAGI. V lost 2 bases to trimming and J lost 6 bases, with 13 bases between them. The CDR3 nucleotides read TGTGCCAGCAGTTACGGCGGGACGGTAGATGGCTACACCTTC. Protein product: CASSYGGTVDGYTF.

CDR3 DNA sequence: TGTGCCAGCAGCTTAGGCTCAGGGGGAAATTCACCCCTCCACTTT. Translation: CASSLGSGGNSPLHF. V usage is TRBV11-2 and J usage is TRBJ1-6, with 7 positions matching TRBD1. Losses at the gene ends were 1 base for V and 7 bases for J; bases not matched to a gene: 4. The length of the CDR3 is 15 residues. From germline, CDR1 is SGHAT and CDR2 FQNNGV.

J is TRBJ2-3 and V is TRBV24-1; 13 bases map to TRBD2. V trimming: 4 bases; J trimming: 6 bases; junction bases outside the gene matches: 6. Germline V gene sequence: CDR1 KGHDR, CDR2 SFDVKD. The CDR3 is made up of 16 amino acids. The CDR3 DNA follows: TGTGCCACCAGTGACCCCGGGACTAGCGGGACGGATACGCAGTATTTT. Translated, it gives CATSDPGTSGTDTQYF.

The table lists this clone with a few counts. The V gene is TRBV2, the J gene TRBJ1-2; unclear D gene. CDR1 SNHLY and CDR2 FYNNEI come from the germline V gene. This CDR3 contains 12 residues. V was pared by 5 bases and J by 5 bases, with 9 bases between. CDR3 residues: CASSLRNYGYTF. The CDR3 DNA is TGTGCCAGCAGTCTCAGAAATTATGGCTACACCTTC.

The chain has TRBV29-1 and TRBJ2-1; 7 nucleotides agree with TRBD2. This CDR3 has 14 amino acids. Germline CDR1 is SQVTM and CDR2 is ANQGSEA. The CDR3 nucleotides read TGCACTGACGGGCTGGGGGGGACGGACAATGAGCAGTTCTTC. Translating it yields CTDGLGGTDNEQFF.

V is TRBV30 and J is TRBJ1-4; 9 nucleotides agree with TRBD1. The V segment lost 8 bases and the J segment 8 bases; nucleotides outside the gene matches: 6. The CDR3 contains 12 residues. Germline V gene data show CDR1 as GTSNPN and CDR2 as SVGIG (reference sequence). The CDR3 nucleotides are TGTGCCATGGACAGGGGCGGCGAAAAACTGTTTTTT. Protein: CAMDRGGEKLFF.

The genes are TRBV3-1 (or the pseudogene TRBV3-2) and TRBJ2-7; 12 bases align to TRBD2. V dropped 3 bases and J dropped 3; count of bases not matched to a gene: 0. Germline assignment: CDR1 LGHDT and CDR2 YNNKEL (reference sequence). CDR3 length: 14 residues. This CDR3 reads CASSQTSGSYEQYF. CDR3 bases: TGTGCCAGCAGCCAGACTAGCGGGAGCTACGAGCAGTACTTC.

The CDR3 nucleotides are TGCGCCAGCAGCCAAGAACCCTCTAGCGGGCAAGAGACCCAGTACTTC. It codes for CASSQEPSSGQETQYF. The V call is TRBV4-3, the J call TRBJ2-5, with 8 bases matching TRBD2. This CDR3 is 16 amino acids long. The junction had 5 bases not matched to a gene; V was cut back by 0 bases and J by 2 bases. Germline V gives CDR1 LGHNA, CDR2 YSLEER.

This rearrangement joins TRBV7-9 to TRBJ1-4; 8 bases are a match to TRBD1. CDR1 and CDR2 from the germline V gene are SEHNR and FQNEAQ (reference sequence). V shed 4 bases, J shed 8 bases, and the junction held 12 bases outside the gene matches. The CDR3 has 16 amino acids. The CDR3 nucleotides are TGTGCCAGCAGCTCGGCCAGGGGGCGCGGTGACGAAAAACTGTTTTTT. This sequence encodes CASSSARGRGDEKLFF.

The chain joins TRBV24-1 to TRBJ2-7, with D perhaps TRBD2 (6 bases). The germline V gene encodes CDR1 KGHDR and CDR2 SFDVKD. CDR3 length: 15 residues. Trimming removed 3 bases from V and 3 bases from J, with 14 bases in between. The CDR3 DNA reads TGTGCCACCAGTGATCCGAGCCGGGGGTACTACGAGCAGTACTTC. Amino acids: CATSDPSRGYYEQYF.

The chain employs TRBV9 and TRBJ2-1; D gene ambiguous. This CDR3 contains 12 residues. Per the germline V gene, CDR1 is SGDLS and CDR2 is YYNGEE. V was shortened by 2 bases and J by 5 bases, with 5 bases between the two germline ends. The CDR3 DNA reads TGTGCCAGCAGCGTCCGGGACAATGAGCAGTTCTTC. Its translation: CASSVRDNEQFF.

This clone showed up just once. The chain recombines TRBV6-6 with TRBJ1-6; D unresolved. Germline values: CDR1 MNHNY, CDR2 SVGAGI (reference sequence). V shed 8 bases and J shed 0 bases, with 11 bases lying between them. The CDR3 has 15 residues. The CDR3 nucleotides read TGTGCCAGCTCGGGGAGGAGCTCCTATAATTCACCCCTCCACTTT. Amino acids: CASSGRSSYNSPLHF.

J is TRBJ2-7 and V is TRBV6-5, with 9 bases aligning to TRBD2. The CDR3 sequence is 16 residues long. V dropped 4 bases and J dropped 6; count of bases not matched to a gene: 13. Per the germline V gene, CDR1 is MNHEY and CDR2 is SVGAGI. The CDR3 protein is CASSSGTSILAGEQYF. CDR3 nucleotides: TGTGCCAGCAGTTCCGGGACTAGCATATTAGCGGGCGAGCAGTACTTC.

The rearrangement links TRBV3-1 (or the pseudogene TRBV3-2) to TRBJ2-7; TRBD2 matches 8 bases. CDR3 length equals 14 residues. Looked up from germline, CDR1 is LGHDT and CDR2 is YNNKEL (reference sequence). With V trimmed by 4 bases and J by 6 bases, 8 bases remained unmatched. The CDR3 reads CASSLRAGVGEQYF. The CDR3 DNA sequence: TGTGCCAGCAGCCTCAGAGCGGGAGTTGGCGAGCAGTACTTC.

V usage is TRBV6-5 and J usage is TRBJ1-2; 12 nucleotides align to TRBD1. Germline values: CDR1 MNHEY, CDR2 SVGAGI. The CDR3 has 14 amino acids. V lost 5 bases and J lost 7; bases outside the gene matches: 5. In DNA form, the CDR3 reads TGTGCCAGCAGTCACGGGACAGGGGGCTTTGGCTACACCTTC. Translation gives CASSHGTGGFGYTF.

Of note for this clone: The identical CDR3 is also encoded by other nucleotide sequences in the sample. V usage is TRBV18 and J usage is TRBJ1-1; 8 bases map to TRBD1. V was clipped by 3 bases and J by 0 bases; unmatched bases: 3. The CDR3 has 15 amino acids. The germline CDR1 and CDR2 sequences are KGHSH and LQKENI. The CDR3, as DNA: TGTGCCAGCTCACCGCCAGGGGGCTTGAACACTGAAGCTTTCTTT. Translated, it gives CASSPPGGLNTEAFF.

This clone occurred once. J is TRBJ2-1 and V is TRBV4-1, with D perhaps TRBD1 (6 bases). The CDR3 is 19 residues long. The V gene lost 7 bases and the J gene lost 0 bases, with 25 bases spanning the gap. Germline values: CDR1 MGHRA, CDR2 YSYEKL. This chain's CDR3 is CASIREREQGLSSYNEQFF. The CDR3 coding sequence is TGCGCCAGCATCAGAGAGAGGGAACAGGGTCTAAGCTCCTACAATGAGCAGTTCTTC.

J is TRBJ1-2 and V is TRBV3-1 (or the pseudogene TRBV3-2); D ambiguous. From germline, CDR1 is LGHDT and CDR2 YNNKEL (reference sequence). V lost 0 bases, J lost 4 bases, and 9 bases lay in between. The CDR3 extends over 14 amino acids. The chain's CDR3 is CASSQERPGYGYTF. The DNA of the CDR3 is TGTGCCAGCAGCCAAGAGCGGCCCGGCTATGGCTACACCTTC.

The chain couples TRBV28 to TRBJ2-7, with 8 bases aligning to TRBD1. From germline, CDR1 is MDHEN and CDR2 SYDVKM. Trimming at V came to 3 bases and at J to 6 bases, leaving 7 bases not matched to a gene. The CDR3 runs to 14 residues. CDR3 DNA: TGTGCCAGCAGTTTCATGGACAGGGTAGGCGAGCAGTACTTC. It codes for CASSFMDRVGEQYF.

The chain has TRBV6-2 or TRBV6-3 and TRBJ2-2, with TRBD2 identical over 9 bases. The CDR3 has 17 residues. Germline trimming cut 0 bases from V and 7 bases from J; bases unmatched to any gene: 9. Germline V CDR1 and CDR2: MNHEY, SVGEGT. The CDR3 is CASSYSAASGTIGELFF. CDR3 DNA: TGTGCCAGCAGTTACTCCGCGGCTAGCGGGACTATCGGGGAGCTGTTTTTT.